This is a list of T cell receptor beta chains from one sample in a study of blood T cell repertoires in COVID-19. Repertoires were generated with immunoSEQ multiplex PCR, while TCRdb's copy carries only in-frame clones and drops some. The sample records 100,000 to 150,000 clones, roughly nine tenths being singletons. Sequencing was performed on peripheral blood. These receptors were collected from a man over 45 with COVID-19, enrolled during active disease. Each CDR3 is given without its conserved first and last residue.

CDR3aa: AIKVAGGLNEQF; j_gene: TRBJ2-1; len: 12; v_gene: TRBV10-3
CDR3aa: AISEWGANTGELF; j_gene: TRBJ2-2; len: 13; v_gene: TRBV10-3
CDR3aa: ASSLNAVSRVSYYNEQF; j_gene: TRBJ2-1; len: 17; v_gene: TRBV7-2
CDR3aa: ASSKSGNRVEQF; j_gene: TRBJ2-1; len: 12; v_gene: TRBV11-2
CDR3aa: ASSRQDGETQY; j_gene: TRBJ2-5; len: 11; v_gene: TRBV6-5
CDR3aa: ASSYSGQDYEQY; j_gene: TRBJ2-7; len: 12; v_gene: TRBV6-5
CDR3aa: ARQGWIDGYT; j_gene: TRBJ1-2; len: 10; v_gene: TRBV19
CDR3aa: ASRTSGSDEQY; j_gene: TRBJ2-7; len: 11; v_gene: TRBV6-5
CDR3aa: ASSPTGEATDTQY; j_gene: TRBJ2-3; len: 13; v_gene: TRBV18
CDR3aa: ASIRYPTEADTSTDTQY; j_gene: TRBJ2-3; len: 17; v_gene: TRBV21-1
CDR3aa: ASSSRVEGTEAF; j_gene: TRBJ1-1; len: 12; v_gene: TRBV7-2
CDR3aa: ASSSPGPGVIDEQY; j_gene: TRBJ2-7; len: 14; v_gene: TRBV28
CDR3aa: ASSSSGIGETQY; j_gene: TRBJ2-5; len: 12; v_gene: TRBV7-2
CDR3aa: ASSFHDRDVTADTQY; j_gene: TRBJ2-3; len: 15; v_gene: TRBV7-3
CDR3aa: ATGGDTQY; j_gene: TRBJ2-3; len: 8; v_gene: TRBV28
CDR3aa: ASRDLGRETQY; j_gene: TRBJ2-5; len: 11; v_gene: TRBV27
CDR3aa: ASSGGQGSGNTIY; j_gene: TRBJ1-3; len: 13; v_gene: TRBV7-2